This T cell receptor beta chain was profiled in a study of cytomegalovirus exposure and HLA in healthy donors. This clone was recorded only once. No antigen is known for it. The CDR3 totals 17 residues. With 4 bases removed from V and 0 bases from J, the gap between germline ends came to 17 bases. From germline, CDR1 is SGHRS and CDR2 YFSETQ. Sequencing used immunoSEQ multiplex PCR; TCRdb keeps in-frame clones, though not all of them. The sample lists 130,000 to 150,000 clones, about 89% occurring once. Broader study findings: Some public TCRs appeared in many individuals, while most sequences were rare. Published work reported that the classifier diagnosed cytomegalovirus status with high specificity and sensitivity.

Sequenced material: PBMCs. V usage is TRBV5-1 and J usage is TRBJ2-1; D perhaps matches TRBD2 (6 bases). This receptor was taken from a man aged 18 to 35 in good health and CMV-seronegative. Here the CDR3 DNA reads TGCGCCAGCAGCAGGGACTTAGCGGCAAGCTCCTACAATGAGCAGTTCTTC. Its translation is CASSRDLAASSYNEQFF.